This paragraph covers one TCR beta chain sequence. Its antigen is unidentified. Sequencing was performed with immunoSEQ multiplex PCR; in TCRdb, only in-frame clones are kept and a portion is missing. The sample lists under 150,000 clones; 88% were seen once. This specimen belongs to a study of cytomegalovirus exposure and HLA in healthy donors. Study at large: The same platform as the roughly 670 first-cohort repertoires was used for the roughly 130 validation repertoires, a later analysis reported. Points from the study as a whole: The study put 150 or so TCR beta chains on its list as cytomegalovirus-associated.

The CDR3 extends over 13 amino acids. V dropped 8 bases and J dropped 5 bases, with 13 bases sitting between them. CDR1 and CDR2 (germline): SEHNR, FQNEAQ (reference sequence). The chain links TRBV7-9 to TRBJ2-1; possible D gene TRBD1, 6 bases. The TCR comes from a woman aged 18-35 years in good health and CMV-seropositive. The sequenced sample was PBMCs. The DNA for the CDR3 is TGTGCCAGCGCCAGGGGATTACACAATGAGCAGTTCTTC. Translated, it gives CASARGLHNEQFF.